The rows below give T cell receptor beta chains drawn from one sample of a study of cytomegalovirus exposure and HLA in healthy donors. Data came from immunoSEQ multiplex PCR; TCRdb stores just in-frame clones and leaves some out. Here the sample spans fewer than 180,000 clones, 63% being singletons. The material sequenced was PBMCs. The source of these receptors is a woman aged 60 to 75 in good health and CMV-seropositive. Each CDR3 is given with its conserved first and last residue. D genes are given only for firm matches. Expanded clones are given a class, and other clones once, few, many or no size at all.

CDR3 protein: CAGRGGQGIYNEQFF
clone size: NA
D gene: TRBD1
V gene: TRBV19
J gene: TRBJ2-1

CDR3 protein: CAISDGTVTGELFF
clone size: NA
D gene: TRBD1
V gene: TRBV10-3
J gene: TRBJ2-2

CDR3 protein: CASSLGTSASTGELFF
clone size: NA
D gene: TRBD2
V gene: TRBV11-2
J gene: TRBJ2-2

CDR3 protein: CASSNHPSSGRKGHEQFF
clone size: NA
D gene: NA
V gene: TRBV21-1
J gene: TRBJ2-1

CDR3 protein: CAGADGLSYEQYF
clone size: NA
D gene: NA
V gene: TRBV6-6
J gene: TRBJ2-7

CDR3 protein: CAWSGGTGMIGAFF
clone size: NA
D gene: TRBD1
V gene: TRBV30
J gene: TRBJ1-1

CDR3 protein: CASSSGWGAEAFF
clone size: few
D gene: NA
V gene: TRBV27
J gene: TRBJ1-1

CDR3 protein: CASSVGDYPDTQYF
clone size: once
D gene: NA
V gene: TRBV9
J gene: TRBJ2-3

CDR3 protein: CASSLLQGHDTQYF
clone size: NA
D gene: NA
V gene: TRBV5-1
J gene: TRBJ2-3

CDR3 protein: CASSLGAPFNQPQHF
clone size: NA
D gene: NA
V gene: TRBV27
J gene: TRBJ1-5

CDR3 protein: CASSPGTVQETQYF
clone size: NA
D gene: TRBD1
V gene: TRBV18
J gene: TRBJ2-5

CDR3 protein: CASRRQNTEAFF
clone size: NA
D gene: NA
V gene: TRBV2
J gene: TRBJ1-1

CDR3 protein: CATKEEGPAKNIQYF
clone size: NA
D gene: NA
V gene: TRBV7-2
J gene: TRBJ2-4

CDR3 protein: CASSPAGVETQYF
clone size: few
D gene: TRBD2
V gene: TRBV18
J gene: TRBJ2-5

CDR3 protein: CASSGTGWTEAFF
clone size: NA
D gene: TRBD1
V gene: TRBV28
J gene: TRBJ1-1

CDR3 protein: CASSEGAGVVNTEAFF
clone size: NA
D gene: NA
V gene: TRBV5-4
J gene: TRBJ1-1

CDR3 protein: CASSMGLAGEETQYF
clone size: NA
D gene: TRBD2
V gene: TRBV19
J gene: TRBJ2-5

CDR3 protein: CASSAGTSGNYEQFF
clone size: NA
D gene: TRBD2
V gene: TRBV10-1
J gene: TRBJ2-1

CDR3 protein: CASSLAGQSNQPQHF
clone size: few
D gene: TRBD1
V gene: TRBV5-6
J gene: TRBJ1-5

CDR3 protein: CASSQQGGSYEQYF
clone size: NA
D gene: NA
V gene: TRBV27
J gene: TRBJ2-7

CDR3 protein: CASSLNSYNEQFF
clone size: NA
D gene: NA
V gene: TRBV7-2
J gene: TRBJ2-1

CDR3 protein: CASSSWTANTDTQYF
clone size: NA
D gene: NA
V gene: TRBV5-1
J gene: TRBJ2-3

CDR3 protein: CAISEGQAFGREQYF
clone size: few
D gene: TRBD1
V gene: TRBV10-3
J gene: TRBJ2-7